The 17 T cell receptor beta chains below come from one sample, sequenced in a study of T cell responses to AZD1222 COVID-19 vaccine (dated by TCRdb to about 2021). Library prep was done by the immunoSEQ multiplex PCR assay. As stored in TCRdb, this immuneACCESS dataset retains in-frame rearrangements with V and J assigned. A fraction of the clones does not appear; measured against another copy, unresolved V genes explain less than half of the discrepancy, and the remainder lacks a known reason. The sample contains over 100,000 clones, over 75% of them found a single time. The ten largest clones capture under 4% of the sample. The intended sense of this specimen's time point label: baseline before first vaccination. The specimen comprised peripheral blood, sampled on day 0 of AZD1222 vaccination. The source of these receptors is an adult in good health.

The chain recombines TRBV6-5 with TRBJ2-1; no firm D call. The CDR3 has 13 residues. Between the trimmed V and J ends, which lost 7 bases and 5 bases, there was a span of 12 bases. CDR1 and CDR2 (germline): MNHEY, SVGAGI. As DNA, the CDR3 is TGTGCCAGCAATGGGCCCGTCCACAATGAGCAGTTCTTC. Amino acid sequence: CASNGPVHNEQFF.

This sequence joins TRBV11-1 and TRBJ2-7, with TRBD2 as a possible D gene (5 bases). Looked up from germline, CDR1 is SGHAT and CDR2 is FQDESV (reference sequence). Trimming took 3 bases from V and 5 from J, leaving 14 bases between them. The CDR3 consists of 14 residues. CDR3 amino acids: CASSFTGGGDEQYF. The CDR3 nucleotides read TGTGCCAGCAGCTTCACGGGCGGAGGTGACGAGCAGTACTTC.

This clone was observed a single time. The V gene is TRBV19, the J gene TRBJ2-5; a possible D gene is TRBD2 (7 bases). V lost 3 bases and J lost 0, with 8 bases in between. The CDR3 totals 14 residues. The germline V gene has CDR1 LNHDA and CDR2 SQIVND (reference sequence). The CDR3 DNA sequence: TGTGCCAGTAGTATGGGGGGGCACCAAGAGACCCAGTACTTC. Encoded protein: CASSMGGHQETQYF.

The chain is built from TRBV5-6 and TRBJ1-4; 8 positions agree with TRBD1. V lost 0 bases to trimming and J lost 7 bases; unmatched junction nucleotides: 5. Germline loops: CDR1 SGHDT, CDR2 YYEEEE. The CDR3 runs 15 residues. CDR3 sequence: CASSLGTGLGEKLFF. The DNA for the CDR3 is TGTGCCAGCAGCTTGGGGACAGGGTTGGGTGAAAAACTGTTTTTT. The whole variable domain, remainder taken from reference TRBV5-6 and TRBJ1-4, is DAGVTQSPTHLIKTRGQQVTLRCSPKSGHDTVSWYQQALGQGPQFIFQYYEEEERQRGNFPDRFSGHQFPNYSSELNVNALLLGDSALYLCASSLGTGLGEKLFFGSGTQLSVL.

The J gene is TRBJ1-3, the V gene TRBV28; perhaps TRBD1 as D (5 bases). This CDR3 comprises 15 residues. V dropped 4 bases and J dropped 4 bases, with 14 bases sitting between them. The V gene's germline CDR1 is MDHEN and CDR2 SYDVKM. CDR3: CASSYWQGGGNTIYF. The CDR3 DNA reads TGTGCCAGCAGTTATTGGCAGGGCGGGGGAAACACCATATATTTT.

This chain joins TRBV24-1 and TRBJ1-2; TRBD1 might be the D (5 bases). The CDR3 is made up of 13 amino acids. The V gene lost 8 bases and the J gene lost 4 bases, with 13 bases spanning the gap. In germline, CDR1 is KGHDR, CDR2 SFDVKD. CDR3 residues: CATTTGDFYGYTF. DNA for the CDR3: TGTGCCACCACTACAGGAGACTTCTATGGCTACACCTTC.

This chain uses TRBV21-1 with TRBJ1-6. TRBV21-1 is a recognized pseudogene. This CDR3 region has 12 residues. CDR3 residues: CAPPGGFSPLHF. CDR3 bases: TGTGCCCCCCCCGGGGGGTTTTCACCCCTCCACTTT.

The chain uses TRBV28 and TRBJ2-5; tentatively, D is TRBD2 (5 bases). CDR1 is MDHEN and CDR2 is SYDVKM in the germline V gene. There are 15 residues in the CDR3. V gave up 4 bases and J gave up 0 bases, with 12 bases separating them. Here the CDR3 reads CASSSGGLYQETQYF. The CDR3 DNA reads TGTGCCAGCAGTTCGGGCGGGCTGTACCAAGAGACCCAGTACTTC.

On this clone itself: The sample carries other DNA sequences with the same CDR3. The chain is built from TRBV27 and TRBJ1-1; D not certain. Trimming removed 3 bases from V and 1 base from J, with 6 bases in between. The CDR3 is 13 amino acids. Germline CDR1 reads MNHEY; CDR2 reads SMNVEV (reference sequence). The CDR3 is CASSFQGNTEAFF. As DNA, the CDR3 is TGTGCCAGCAGTTTTCAAGGGAACACTGAAGCTTTCTTT.

This CDR3 is CASSGGANYGYTF. CDR3 nucleotide sequence: TGTGCCAGCAGTGGGGGGGCTAACTATGGCTACACCTTC. V gene TRBV2 combines with J gene TRBJ1-2; perhaps TRBD1 as D (5 bases). Trimming removed 4 bases at V and 0 bases at J, with 6 bases between. Germline CDR1 is SNHLY and CDR2 is FYNNEI. This CDR3 region has 13 residues.

V is TRBV3-1 (or the pseudogene TRBV3-2) and J is TRBJ2-7; TRBD1 matches 7 bases. Germline V gene data show CDR1 as LGHDT and CDR2 as YNNKEL (reference sequence). The trim removed 4 bases at V and 3 bases at J, leaving 9 bases unmatched. The CDR3 totals 15 residues. The CDR3 coding sequence is TGTGCCAGCAGCCCTGAAGGGGGCCTAATCTACGAGCAGTACTTC. Protein: CASSPEGGLIYEQYF.

Only one count was recorded for this clone. This chain uses TRBV6-2 or TRBV6-3 with TRBJ2-7; D is possibly TRBD2 (5 bases). Per germline, CDR1 MNHEY and CDR2 SVGEGT. The CDR3 runs to 15 residues. Trimming cost V 2 bases and J 2 bases, with 13 bases left between them. The CDR3 DNA reads TGTGCCAGCAGTTACAAAGGAGGCGCCCCCTACGAGCAGTACTTC. Its protein product is CASSYKGGAPYEQYF.

CDR3 bases: TGTGCCAGCAGTATCGACGCGAGATCGACCCTTGGGGGGCAATATGGCTACACCTTC. It translates to CASSIDARSTLGGQYGYTF. This rearrangement joins TRBV5-5 to TRBJ1-2, with D possibly being TRBD1 (6 bases). The V gene lost 5 bases and the J gene lost 5 bases, with 31 bases spanning the gap. The germline gives CDR1 SGHKS, CDR2 YYEKEE (reference sequence). The CDR3 consists of 19 residues.

The CDR3 loop reads CASSIDPTSYEQYF. The CDR3 nucleotides are TGTGCCAGTAGTATAGACCCTACCTCCTACGAGCAGTACTTC. V and J are TRBV19 and TRBJ2-7, with no clear D. CDR3 length: 14 amino acids. Germline loops: CDR1 LNHDA, CDR2 SQIVND (reference sequence). Trimming took 0 bases from V and 0 from J, leaving 6 bases between them. Supplemented by reference TRBV19 and TRBJ2-7, the full variable domain reads DGGITQSPKYLFRKEGQNVTLSCEQNLNHDAMYWYRQDPGQGLRLIYYSQIVNDFQKGDIAEGYSVSREKKESFPLTVTSAQKNPTAFYLCASSIDPTSYEQYFGPGTRLTVT.

The chain uses TRBV5-5 and TRBJ1-5; D is ambiguous. The V and J ends lost 0 bases and 4 bases respectively, with 8 bases between them. Germline V gene lookup returns CDR1 SGHKS and CDR2 YYEKEE (reference sequence). This CDR3 is 14 amino acids long. This chain's CDR3 is CASSLGVSNQPQHF. DNA of the CDR3: TGTGCCAGCAGCTTGGGGGTATCGAATCAGCCCCAGCATTTT.

This chain uses TRBV5-5 with TRBJ1-1, with D unresolved. Germline V gene lookup returns CDR1 SGHKS and CDR2 YYEKEE (reference sequence). Trimming took off 4 bases at V and 1 base at J, with 14 bases between the two ends. The CDR3 covers 15 residues. The CDR3 DNA sequence: TGTGCCAGCAGCCCCTTGGGGTGGCAGAACACTGAAGCTTTCTTT. Translating it yields CASSPLGWQNTEAFF.

The chain has TRBV30 and TRBJ1-5; D is perhaps TRBD1 (6 bases). V was clipped by 0 bases and J by 7 bases, with 13 bases between them. This CDR3 contains 14 residues. The V gene's germline CDR1 is GTSNPN and CDR2 SVGIG (reference sequence). The CDR3 spells CAWSVRGGGQPQHF. The CDR3 region has the DNA TGTGCCTGGAGTGTACGTGGGGGCGGCCAGCCCCAGCATTTT. Together with reference TRBV30 and TRBJ1-5, the CDR3 gives the full variable domain: SQTIHQWPATLVQPVGSPLSLECTVEGTSNPNLYWYRQAAGRGLQLLFYSVGIGQISSEVPQNLSASRPQDRQFILSSKKLLLSDSGFYLCAWSVRGGGQPQHFGDGTRLSIL.